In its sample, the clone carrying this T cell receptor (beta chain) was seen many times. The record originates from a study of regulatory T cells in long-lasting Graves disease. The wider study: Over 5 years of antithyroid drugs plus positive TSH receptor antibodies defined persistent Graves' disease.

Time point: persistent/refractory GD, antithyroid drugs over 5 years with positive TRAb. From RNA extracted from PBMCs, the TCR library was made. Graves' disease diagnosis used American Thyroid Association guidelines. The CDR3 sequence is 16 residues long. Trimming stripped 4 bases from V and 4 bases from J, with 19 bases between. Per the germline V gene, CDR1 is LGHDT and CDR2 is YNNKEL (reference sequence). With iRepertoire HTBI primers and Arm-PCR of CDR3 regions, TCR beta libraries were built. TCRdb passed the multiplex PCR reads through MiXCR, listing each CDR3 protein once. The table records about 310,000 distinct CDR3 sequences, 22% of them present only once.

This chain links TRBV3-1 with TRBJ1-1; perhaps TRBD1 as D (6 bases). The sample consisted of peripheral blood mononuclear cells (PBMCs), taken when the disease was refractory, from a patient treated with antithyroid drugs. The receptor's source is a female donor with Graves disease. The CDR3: CASSPPPRGRGTEAFF. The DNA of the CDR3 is TGTGCCAGCAGCCCTCCCCCCCGGGGGCGAGGCACTGAAGCTTTCTTT.